Below are 12 T cell receptor beta chains sequenced from a single sample in a study of blood T cell repertoires in COVID-19. Libraries were prepared by immunoSEQ multiplex PCR; TCRdb keeps only in-frame clonotypes and omits some of them. The table records roughly 100,000 clones, about 87% of them present only once. The sample taken for sequencing was peripheral blood. Receptors originate from a human donor in a cohort sampled during active or convalescent COVID-19.

The V and J genes are TRBV9 and TRBJ1-6, with 7 nucleotides matching TRBD1. After removal of 3 bases from V and 3 bases from J, the junction contained 6 bases not matched to a gene. CDR1 and CDR2 from the germline V gene are SGDLS and YYNGEE. The CDR3 is made up of 16 amino acids. The CDR3 DNA sequence: TGTGCCAGCAGCGCAAAGGGACAGATCTATAATTCACCCCTCCACTTT. It encodes CASSAKGQIYNSPLHF.

This chain links TRBV9 with TRBJ2-1; D unclear. CDR3 length: 14 residues. Germline lookup yields CDR1 SGDLS and CDR2 YYNGEE. V gave up 0 bases and J gave up 8 bases, with 12 bases separating them. CDR3 sequence reads: CASSVGRRVDEQFF. CDR3 DNA: TGTGCCAGCAGCGTAGGACGCCGGGTCGATGAGCAGTTCTTC.

The chain couples TRBV27 to TRBJ2-7, with 13 bases identical to TRBD2. CDR3 length: 16 residues. The J segment lost 4 bases and the V segment lost 5 bases, leaving 8 bases of the junction unmatched. Germline values: CDR1 MNHEY, CDR2 SMNVEV (reference sequence). The CDR3 is CASSPRLAGGNYEQYF. CDR3 bases: TGTGCCAGCAGTCCGCGACTAGCGGGGGGCAATTACGAGCAGTACTTC.

The chain recombines TRBV5-6 with TRBJ2-2, with 7 positions matching TRBD1. Trimming took 2 bases from V and 7 from J; bases not matched to a gene: 5. The germline gives CDR1 SGHDT, CDR2 YYEEEE. The CDR3 contains 14 residues. The CDR3 region has the DNA TGTGCCAGCAGCTTATACAGGGGCCGCGGGGAGCTGTTTTTT. Translation: CASSLYRGRGELFF.

The chain uses TRBV9 and TRBJ1-3, with D possibly being TRBD1 (5 bases). Germline V CDR1 and CDR2: SGDLS, YYNGEE. The ends were cut back, 3 bases at V and 2 bases at J, with 21 bases in the middle. The CDR3 is made up of 18 amino acids. CDR3 amino acids: CASSAETTATRTGNTIYF. In nucleotides, the CDR3 is TGTGCCAGCAGCGCAGAAACGACAGCAACGAGAACTGGAAACACCATATATTTT. The full variable domain, in which reference TRBV9 and TRBJ1-3 provide the parts outside the CDR3, is DSGVTQTPKHLITATGQRVTLRCSPRSGDLSVYWYQQSLDQGLQFLIQYYNGEERAKGNILERFSAQQFPDLHSELNLSSLELGDSALYFCASSAETTATRTGNTIYFGEGSWLTVV.

This clone has more than one count but fewer than ten. The V gene is TRBV9, the J gene TRBJ1-4; D is unclear. Trimming took 1 base from V and 2 from J, leaving 6 bases between them. This CDR3 contains 14 residues. The germline V gene encodes CDR1 SGDLS and CDR2 YYNGEE. CDR3 bases: TGTGCCAGCAGCGTACTCCCGACTAATGAAAAACTGTTTTTT. Amino acids: CASSVLPTNEKLFF. The full variable domain, its missing parts supplied by reference TRBV9 and TRBJ1-4, is DSGVTQTPKHLITATGQRVTLRCSPRSGDLSVYWYQQSLDQGLQFLIQYYNGEERAKGNILERFSAQQFPDLHSELNLSSLELGDSALYFCASSVLPTNEKLFFGSGTQLSVL.

The rearrangement links TRBV24-1 to TRBJ2-1, with 9 bases that match TRBD2. From germline, CDR1 is KGHDR and CDR2 SFDVKD. CDR3 size: 17 residues. V was pared by 10 bases and J by 0 bases, with 12 bases of the junction left unmatched. CDR3: CATGGSGGVSSYNEQFF. The CDR3 DNA reads as TGTGCCACAGGGGGTAGCGGGGGTGTAAGCTCCTACAATGAGCAGTTCTTC.

The rearrangement uses TRBV7-9 and TRBJ2-3; D is possibly TRBD1 (6 bases). Deletions cut 3 bases from V and 4 bases from J, with 11 bases between. The germline V gene encodes CDR1 SEHNR and CDR2 FQNEAQ (reference sequence). This CDR3 contains 14 residues. The CDR3 DNA is TGTGCCAGCAGCTTGACCCCAGGGGCAGATACGCAGTATTTT. This sequence encodes CASSLTPGADTQYF. Filled out from reference TRBV7-9 and TRBJ2-3, the complete variable domain reads DTGVSQNPRHKITKRGQNVTFRCDPISEHNRLYWYRQTLGQGPEFLTYFQNEAQLEKSRLLSDRFSAERPKGSFSTLEIQRTEQGDSAMYLCASSLTPGADTQYFGPGTRLTVL.

This chain connects TRBV19 to TRBJ2-5, with D possibly being TRBD2 (6 bases). This CDR3 spans 14 amino acids. Trimming pared 3 bases from V and 5 bases from J, leaving 13 bases between. The germline CDR1 and CDR2 sequences are LNHDA and SQIVND (reference sequence). The CDR3 sequence: CASSMRGPAETQYF. In DNA, the CDR3 is TGTGCCAGTAGTATGCGGGGACCAGCTGAGACCCAGTACTTC.

In DNA, the CDR3 is TGTGCCAGCAGCCCGTTCGGCAATGAGCAGTTCTTC. Translation gives CASSPFGNEQFF. The V call is TRBV7-8, the J call TRBJ2-1; no reliable D call. The CDR3 length is 12 residues. CDR1 and CDR2 (germline): SGHVS, FQNEAQ. V was clipped by 5 bases and J by 6 bases, with 8 bases between them.

V is TRBV10-2 and J is TRBJ1-5; 10 nucleotides line up with TRBD1. The CDR3 is made up of 16 amino acids. Germline CDR1 reads WSHSY; CDR2 reads SAAADI. Germline trimming cut 6 bases from V and 2 bases from J; bases unmatched to any gene: 7. The CDR3 sequence: CASSSGTGVRNQPQHF. The CDR3, as DNA: TGCGCCAGCAGCTCCGGGACAGGGGTTCGCAATCAGCCCCAGCATTTT.

V gene TRBV5-5 combines with J gene TRBJ2-7, with 7 bases aligning to TRBD1. Germline assignment: CDR1 SGHKS and CDR2 YYEKEE (reference sequence). V was pared by 4 bases and J by 0 bases, with 22 bases of the junction left unmatched. The CDR3 is made up of 20 amino acids. This chain's CDR3 is CASSRPSGTVGLFDSYEQYF. The DNA for the CDR3 is TGTGCCAGCAGCCGACCTAGTGGGACAGTAGGCCTCTTCGACTCCTACGAGCAGTACTTC.